The 25 T cell receptor beta chains below all came from one sample that was sequenced in a study of Ad26.COV2.S vaccination and SARS-CoV-2 variants (dated by TCRdb to about 2021). The meaning of the sample's treatment or condition label: 15 to 20 received Ad26.COV2.S at low or high dose, single or two shots; about five received placebo; per-sample allocation not given. Repertoires of vaccine and placebo recipients were sequenced from samples taken on day 63 after the first injection. Library construction relied on the immunoSEQ multiplex PCR assay. Not all clones reach the TCRdb copy of this immuneACCESS table, which keeps in-frame sequences only. Checked studies attribute under half of the gap to unresolved V genes and leave the rest unexplained. The sample table records hundreds of thousands of clones; roughly 89% of these occur just once. The leading ten clones occupy 2% to 3% of the sample. This material consisted of peripheral blood, taken in a trial of Ad26.COV2.S vaccine versus placebo. Receptors originate from a person between 18 and 60 years old who received the Ad26.COV2.S COVID-19 vaccine or a placebo.

V and J are TRBV7-2 and TRBJ2-3; 8 bases are a match to TRBD2. V was clipped by 1 base and J by 4 bases; unmatched bases: 4. The CDR3 spans 15 residues. Germline V gene sequence: CDR1 SGHTA, CDR2 FQGNSA. The DNA for the CDR3 is TGTGCCAGCAGCTTAGACGGGGGGGCTGCAGATACGCAGTATTTT. Translating gives CASSLDGGAADTQYF.

J is TRBJ1-2 and V is TRBV28; D may be TRBD1 (5 bases). Germline CDR1 MDHEN, CDR2 SYDVKM. The ends were cut back, 4 bases at V and 5 bases at J, with 14 bases in the middle. The CDR3 is 14 residues long. CDR3: CASSWGPGPYGYTF. The CDR3 DNA reads TGTGCCAGCAGTTGGGGCCCGGGACCTTATGGCTACACCTTC.

This clone was found a few times. This chain uses TRBV27 with TRBJ1-6; D is possibly TRBD1 (5 bases). The CDR3 length is 12 residues. Trimming cost V 6 bases and J 8 bases, with 8 bases left between them. Germline-derived CDR1 and CDR2 are MNHEY and SMNVEV (reference sequence). CDR3 bases: TGTGCCAGCAGGACAGCAGATTCACCCCTCCACTTT. It encodes CASRTADSPLHF.

This chain joins TRBV5-4 and TRBJ2-3, with 8 bases that match TRBD2. Germline CDR1 is SGHNT and CDR2 is YYREEE (reference sequence). This CDR3 region has 20 residues. V lost 4 bases and J lost 1; bases outside the gene matches: 20. The chain's CDR3 is CASSAPWVAGFRGGTDTQYF. As DNA, the CDR3 is TGTGCCAGCAGCGCCCCGTGGGTAGCGGGGTTTCGGGGGGGCACAGATACGCAGTATTTT.

V and J are TRBV29-1 and TRBJ2-5, with a weak D call TRBD1 (6 bases). Germline CDR1 is SQVTM and CDR2 is ANQGSEA. The CDR3 loop spans 12 amino acids. V was shortened by 6 bases and J by 4 bases, with 12 bases between the two germline ends. In DNA form, the CDR3 reads TGCAGCGTAAGACAGGCGCCAGAGACCCAGTACTTC. It translates to CSVRQAPETQYF.

As DNA, the CDR3 is TGCGCCAGCAGCATCTCCCGGGGAAGCGCAGATACGCAGTATTTT. Protein: CASSISRGSADTQYF. This chain joins TRBV5-1 and TRBJ2-3; perhaps TRBD2 as D (5 bases). V was pared by 4 bases and J by 4 bases, with 16 bases between. The CDR3 spans 15 residues. Per germline, CDR1 SGHRS and CDR2 YFSETQ.

The gene calls are TRBV9 and TRBJ1-2; TRBD1 matches at 10 bases. V lost 0 bases to trimming and J lost 4 bases; unmatched junction nucleotides: 9. The germline gives CDR1 SGDLS, CDR2 YYNGEE. CDR3 length: 17 amino acids. The CDR3 loop is CASSVGIRDRGFYGYTF. The DNA of the CDR3 is TGTGCCAGCAGCGTAGGGATCAGGGACAGGGGATTCTATGGCTACACCTTC.

This chain uses TRBV28 with TRBJ2-1, with D maybe TRBD1 (5 bases). Trimming left V 7 bases short and J 1 base short, with 11 bases between. There are 14 residues in the CDR3. Germline CDR1 MDHEN, CDR2 SYDVKM. CDR3 amino acids: CASTEGVSYNEQFF. The CDR3 bases are TGTGCCAGCACAGAAGGGGTATCCTACAATGAGCAGTTCTTC.

This chain connects TRBV6-2 or TRBV6-3 to TRBJ2-1; D is unresolved. CDR3 length: 12 residues. The germline V gene encodes CDR1 MNHEY and CDR2 SVGEGT. The germline V and J ends were trimmed by 6 bases and 10 bases, with 13 bases remaining between them. CDR3 loop: CASSPRSLEQFF. As DNA, the CDR3 is TGTGCCAGCAGCCCAAGGTCACTCGAGCAGTTCTTC.

The J gene is TRBJ2-3, the V gene TRBV7-3; D unresolved. The germline V gene encodes CDR1 SGHTA and CDR2 FQGTGA. V was cut by 3 bases and J by 5 bases, with 12 bases left in between. This CDR3 has 14 amino acids. CDR3 sequence reads: CASSFGGVKDTQYF. In DNA form, the CDR3 reads TGTGCCAGCAGCTTTGGTGGGGTGAAAGATACGCAGTATTTT.

This chain links TRBV12-3 or TRBV12-4 with TRBJ2-3; 8 nucleotides match TRBD1. The J segment lost 8 bases and the V segment lost 5 bases, leaving 6 bases of the junction unmatched. The CDR3 contains 13 residues. The CDR3, as DNA: TGTGCCAGCAGTCGACAGGGGTCGGGTACGCAGTATTTT. Protein product: CASSRQGSGTQYF.

The gene calls are TRBV3-1 (or the pseudogene TRBV3-2) and TRBJ1-6; perhaps TRBD1 as D (5 bases). This CDR3 has 17 amino acids. Germline values: CDR1 LGHDT, CDR2 YNNKEL (reference sequence). V was shortened by 0 bases and J by 7 bases, with 16 bases between the two germline ends. In DNA, the CDR3 is TGTGCCAGCAGCCAAGAGAGGAGCAGGGTCGAAAATTCACCCCTCCACTTT. It encodes CASSQERSRVENSPLHF.

The rearrangement joins TRBV13 to TRBJ2-1, with 11 bases lining up with TRBD2. The CDR3 consists of 15 residues. V shed 5 bases and J 7 bases; nucleotides not matched to a gene: 7. CDR1 and CDR2 from the germline V gene are PRHDT and FYEKMQ (reference sequence). The CDR3: CASSVHSGGENEQFF. In DNA, the CDR3 is TGTGCCAGCAGCGTCCATAGCGGGGGGGAGAATGAGCAGTTCTTC.

V usage is TRBV4-3 and J usage is TRBJ1-2; 7 positions agree with TRBD1. With 3 bases clipped from V and 3 bases from J, the junction kept 10 bases outside the gene matches. The CDR3 totals 16 residues. Germline CDR1 reads LGHNA; CDR2 reads YSLEER. The CDR3 DNA sequence: TGCGCCAGCAGCCATCTGGTAGGGGGCCCGGACTATGGCTACACCTTC. Amino acids: CASSHLVGGPDYGYTF.

The rearrangement joins TRBV4-3 to TRBJ1-1; TRBD1 might be the D (6 bases). The V and J ends lost 1 base and 1 base respectively, with 10 bases between them. This CDR3 is 15 amino acids long. Germline CDR1 and CDR2: LGHNA and YSLEER. For the CDR3, the DNA is TGCGCCAGCAGCCAAGTGGCGACAGGGAACACTGAAGCTTTCTTT. Translated, it gives CASSQVATGNTEAFF.

CDR3 sequence reads: CAMTGGPPMDYGYTF. The CDR3 coding sequence is TGTGCCATGACAGGGGGCCCACCTATGGATTATGGCTACACCTTC. This rearrangement joins TRBV28 to TRBJ1-2, with 10 bases identical to TRBD1. With 10 bases clipped from V and 5 bases from J, the junction kept 13 bases outside the gene matches. The CDR3 length is 15 residues. The germline gives CDR1 MDHEN, CDR2 SYDVKM.

This sequence joins TRBV7-2 and TRBJ1-5; no clear D. The germline CDR1 and CDR2 sequences are SGHTA and FQGNSA. Trimming removed 1 base from V and 4 bases from J, with 8 bases in between. This CDR3 has 14 amino acids. In nucleotides, the CDR3 is TGTGCCAGCAGCTTAGTCAGGACTAATCAGCCCCAGCATTTT. Its protein is CASSLVRTNQPQHF.

The chain recombines TRBV2 with TRBJ2-1; D is undetermined. CDR3 size: 15 residues. The germline V gene has CDR1 SNHLY and CDR2 FYNNEI. The V end was cut by 6 bases, the J end by 5 bases, with 17 bases between. The CDR3 sequence is CASREETFGNNEQFF. The CDR3 region has the DNA TGTGCCAGCAGAGAGGAGACTTTCGGTAACAATGAGCAGTTCTTC.

This clone was recorded only once. CDR3: CASHSRWWELFF. The CDR3 DNA reads as TGTGCCTCGCACTCCAGGTGGTGGGAGCTGTTTTTT. V is TRBV6-6 and J is TRBJ2-2; D unclear. This CDR3 spans 12 amino acids. Trimming stripped 11 bases from V and 9 bases from J, with 16 bases between. Looked up from germline, CDR1 is MNHNY and CDR2 is SVGAGI (reference sequence).

This clone was observed once. The CDR3 loop is CASSLQAVNTEAFF. The CDR3 DNA reads TGTGCCAGCAGCTTACAGGCAGTCAACACTGAAGCTTTCTTT. The gene calls are TRBV7-2 and TRBJ1-1, with D unclear. Germline-derived CDR1 and CDR2 are SGHTA and FQGNSA. V was pared by 2 bases and J by 2 bases, with 9 bases between. This CDR3 region has 14 residues.

This chain's CDR3 is CSVAWAGSIYGYTF. CDR3 nucleotides: TGCAGCGTTGCCTGGGCAGGGAGTATCTATGGCTACACCTTC. V and J are TRBV29-1 and TRBJ1-2; D is perhaps TRBD1 (5 bases). CDR1 is SQVTM and CDR2 is ANQGSEA in the germline V gene. The CDR3 is 14 amino acids. V lost 4 bases and J 4 bases, leaving 16 bases between the germline ends.

CDR3 in DNA: TGTGCCAGCAGTAAGGACAGGGCCCAAGAGACCCAGTACTTC. This translates into CASSKDRAQETQYF. The chain uses TRBV6-5 and TRBJ2-5, with TRBD1 matching 8 bases. Germline assignment: CDR1 MNHEY and CDR2 SVGAGI. The ends lost 5 bases at V and 1 base at J; junction bases unmatched: 3. The CDR3 totals 14 residues.

This rearrangement joins TRBV28 to TRBJ2-4; D is possibly TRBD1 or TRBD2 (5 bases each). CDR1 and CDR2 from the germline V gene are MDHEN and SYDVKM. V was cut by 8 bases and J by 13 bases, with 15 bases left in between. CDR3 length: 11 residues. The CDR3 region is CASGKWGPQYF. In DNA, the CDR3 is TGTGCCAGCGGGAAATGGGGACCACAGTACTTC.

CDR3 bases: TGTGCCAGCCGGGCTGCAGGCATGACTGAAGCTTTCTTT. Encoded protein: CASRAAGMTEAFF. The genes are TRBV3-1 (or the pseudogene TRBV3-2) and TRBJ1-1; D unclear. Germline V gene lookup returns CDR1 LGHDT and CDR2 YNNKEL (reference sequence). This CDR3 region has 13 residues. V lost 8 bases and J lost 5, with 15 bases in between.

The J gene is TRBJ1-1, the V gene TRBV4-1; tentative D call: TRBD1 (6 bases). The CDR3 loop spans 14 amino acids. The ends were cut back, 5 bases at V and 5 bases at J, with 15 bases in the middle. Germline lookup yields CDR1 MGHRA and CDR2 YSYEKL. The chain's CDR3 is CASSTRNRDTEAFF. The CDR3 DNA is TGCGCCAGCAGCACCAGAAACAGGGATACTGAAGCTTTCTTT.